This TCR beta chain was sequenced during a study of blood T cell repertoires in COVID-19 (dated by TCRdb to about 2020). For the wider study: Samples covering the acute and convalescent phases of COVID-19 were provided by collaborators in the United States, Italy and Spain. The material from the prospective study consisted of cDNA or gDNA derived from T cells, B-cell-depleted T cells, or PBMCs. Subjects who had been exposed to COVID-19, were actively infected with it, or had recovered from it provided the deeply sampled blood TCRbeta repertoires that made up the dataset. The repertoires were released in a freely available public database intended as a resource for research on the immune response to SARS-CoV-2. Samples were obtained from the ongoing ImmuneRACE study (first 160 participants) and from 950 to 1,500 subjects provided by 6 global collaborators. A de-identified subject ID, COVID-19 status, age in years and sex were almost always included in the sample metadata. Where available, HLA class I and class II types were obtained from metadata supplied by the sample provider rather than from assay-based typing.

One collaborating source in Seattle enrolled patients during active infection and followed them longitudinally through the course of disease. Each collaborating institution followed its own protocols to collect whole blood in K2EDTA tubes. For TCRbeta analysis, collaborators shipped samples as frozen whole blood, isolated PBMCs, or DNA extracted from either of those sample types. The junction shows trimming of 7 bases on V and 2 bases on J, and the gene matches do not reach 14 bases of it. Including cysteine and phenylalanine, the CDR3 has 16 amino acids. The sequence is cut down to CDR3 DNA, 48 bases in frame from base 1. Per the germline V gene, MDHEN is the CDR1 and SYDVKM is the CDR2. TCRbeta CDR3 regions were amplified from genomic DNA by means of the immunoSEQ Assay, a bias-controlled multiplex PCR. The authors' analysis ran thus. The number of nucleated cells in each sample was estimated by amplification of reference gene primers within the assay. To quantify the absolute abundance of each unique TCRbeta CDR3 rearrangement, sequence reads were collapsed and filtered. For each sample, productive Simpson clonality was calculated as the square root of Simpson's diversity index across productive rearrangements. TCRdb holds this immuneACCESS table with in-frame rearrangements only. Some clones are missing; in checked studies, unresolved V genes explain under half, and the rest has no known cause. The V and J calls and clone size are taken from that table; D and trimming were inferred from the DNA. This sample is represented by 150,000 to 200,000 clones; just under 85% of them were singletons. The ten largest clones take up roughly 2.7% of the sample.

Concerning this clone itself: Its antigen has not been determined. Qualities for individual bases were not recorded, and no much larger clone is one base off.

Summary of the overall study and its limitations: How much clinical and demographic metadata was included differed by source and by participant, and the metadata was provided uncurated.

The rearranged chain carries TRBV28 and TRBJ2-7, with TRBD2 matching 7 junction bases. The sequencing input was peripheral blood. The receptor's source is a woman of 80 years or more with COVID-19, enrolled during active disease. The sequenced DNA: TGTGCCAGCAATCGGGCGGGAGCCCCCGGGGCCTACGAGCAGTACTTC. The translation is CASNRAGAPGAYEQYF.